The text below deals with one T cell receptor beta chain. Its antigen target is currently unknown. The record has no base qualities; no much larger clone is one base away. This sample was included in a study of breast tumors, draining lymph nodes, adjacent tissues (dated by TCRdb to the mid-2010s). In the study overall: TCR beta repertoires were compared across tumor, adjacent nontumor tissue and axillary lymph nodes obtained from breast cancer patients. In human breast cancer, the study set out to evaluate how tumor, surrounding tissue and draining lymph node repertoires relate to one another and whether T cells may move between these sites. Paper-wide results and their limitations: Rather than being directly demonstrated, the conclusion that tumor T cells originate in lymph nodes was presented as consistent with a hypothesis. T-cell repertoire diversity in tumors was found to be lower than in lymph nodes but higher than in nontumor tissue, and preferential V and J gene usage was observed. In luminal-like breast cancer, tumor and nontumor tissue repertoires resembled each other significantly more than in basal-like breast cancer. The data were considered consistent with the idea that most tumor T cells come from the lymph node and then expand in tumor tissue.

The germline V gene (reference sequence) provides CDR1 MNHEY and CDR2 SMNVEV. The CDR3 runs 18 residues from the cysteine to the phenylalanine. Only CDR3 DNA is held: 54 bases, read in frame from base 1. After removal of 2 bases from V and 7 bases from J, the junction retains 12 bases not matched to a gene. The lymph node samples were taken from the axillary draining lymph nodes of breast cancer patients. The listed sequencing device is Illumina HiSeq 2000. TCR beta chain libraries were generated by multiplex PCR amplification. High-throughput sequencing was used to analyze the amplified TCR beta chain products. The public reads were quality trimmed at Q25 with fastp and then assembled into clones with MiXCR by TCRdb, keeping productive beta chains. Entries are consolidated by CDR3 protein sequence, retaining the most common genes and DNA. Recorded for this sample are about 270,000 distinct CDR3 sequences; 30% to 35% of them occurred a single time. The ten most abundant clones make up under 1.2% of the sample.

Recombination linked TRBV27 to TRBJ2-1; 12 of the junction bases match TRBD1. The origin of this receptor is a female donor with breast cancer. Some clones in this sample may be carry-over from other donors' samples. The sequenced material came from axillary lymph node tissue. The DNA sequence reads TGTGCCAGCAGTTTACGCCGCATGGGACAGGGGGCTTCGAATGAGCAGTTCTTC. It translates as CASSLRRMGQGASNEQFF.